A selection of T cell receptor beta chains follows, all from one sample in a study of human T cells and chemical hapten exposure. TCRdb used MiXCR to reprocess the RACE reads, holding one entry per CDR3 protein. The sample holds more than 85,000 distinct CDR3 sequences, approximately 9.9% seen once. This specimen consisted of whole blood, obtained in connection with sensitization to the hapten diphenylcyclopropenone (DPC). Receptors were obtained from a middle-aged man with alopecia areata. Some clones in this sample may be carry-over from other donors' samples. Each CDR3 is given with its conserved first and last residue. D genes are given only for firm matches. Clone size is given for some rows only: seen once, a few or many times, or a class if the clone is expanded.

NA,TRBV28,TRBJ2-5,many,TGTGCCAGCAGCTCTCGTTTATACCAGTACTTC,CASSSRLYQYF
NA,TRBV7-2,TRBJ2-3,few,TGTGCCAGCAGCCCCCCGGGATACACAGATACGCAGTATTTT,CASSPPGYTDTQYF
NA,TRBV28,TRBJ2-5,NA,TGTGCCAGCAGTTCAGGGGGAGGGCAAGAGACCCAGTACTTC,CASSSGGGQETQYF
NA,TRBV7-2,TRBJ2-5,few,TGTGCCAGCAGCTTAGATCCGGCAAGACTCCAAGAGACCCAGTACTTC,CASSLDPARLQETQYF
NA,TRBV6-5,TRBJ2-5,few,TGTGCCAGCAGTTACGCGCAGGGGGGGGGGGAGACCCAGTACTTC,CASSYAQGGGETQYF
TRBD2,TRBV29-1,TRBJ2-1,NA,TGCAGCGTTGGATCGGGACTAGCGGGAGTGAAGCAGTTCTTC,CSVGSGLAGVKQFF
NA,TRBV13,TRBJ2-7,many,TGTGCCAGCAGCTTCGCAGGGGAGCAGTACTTC,CASSFAGEQYF
TRBD1,TRBV19,TRBJ1-5,NA,TGTGCCAGTAGCGGAGGACAGGGGGCAAGTCAGCCCCAGCATTTT,CASSGGQGASQPQHF
NA,TRBV5-1,TRBJ1-5,few,TGCGCCAGCAGCTTGGACAGGGCCGATCAGCCCCAGCATTTT,CASSLDRADQPQHF
TRBD1,TRBV7-8,TRBJ2-6,NA,TGTGCCAGCAGCTCAGGGACAGTCTCTGGGGCCAACGTCCTGACTTTC,CASSSGTVSGANVLTF
TRBD1,TRBV19,TRBJ2-5,NA,TGTGCCAGTACTGACTACAGGGGGCCTCAGGGGACCCAGTACTTC,CASTDYRGPQGTQYF
NA,TRBV12-3/TRBV12-4,TRBJ1-2,NA,TGTGCCAGCACTTCCCTGACGGGAGTAGGTGGCTACACCTTC,CASTSLTGVGGYTF
TRBD2,TRBV12-3/TRBV12-4,TRBJ2-3,few,TGTGCCAGCAGTTTAAAAGAGGGACTAGCGGGCGACACAGATACGCAGTATTTT,CASSLKEGLAGDTDTQYF
NA,TRBV25-1,TRBJ2-2,NA,TGTGCCAGCAGTTCGGCGCCCGGGGAGCTGTTTTTT,CASSSAPGELFF
NA,TRBV6-5,TRBJ2-7,many,TGTGCCAGCAGTCAGAGTCGGAAGGGCGAGCAGTACTTC,CASSQSRKGEQYF
TRBD2,TRBV5-1,TRBJ2-1,few,TGCGCCAGCAGCTTGGTGGGACTAGCGGGAGCTGGCTCCTACAATGAGCAGTTCTTC,CASSLVGLAGAGSYNEQFF
NA,TRBV10-3,TRBJ2-5,few,TGTGCCATCAGTCGAGCGGAAAGACAAGAGACCCAGTACTTC,CAISRAERQETQYF